Sequencing of this T cell receptor (beta chain) was carried out in a study of cytomegalovirus exposure and HLA in healthy donors. Overall study: From 150 million to 200 million T cells, an earlier analysis saw roughly 100 million unique TCR beta sequences. Study-wide results and caveats: It has been reported that TCR beta sequences accurately predicted the HLA-A and HLA-B alleles of most subjects. According to a later analysis, most TCR beta chains associated with CMV appeared HLA-restricted.

These donors counted as nominally healthy when sampled, but unrecorded immune exposures were likely. 13 Jbeta primers and 60 Vbeta primers were used for the PCR. The table came from immunoSEQ multiplex PCR; TCRdb's copy has only in-frame clones and leaves some out. Of about 40,000 clones in the sample, approximately 57% were seen once. CDR1 SSHAT and CDR2 FNYEAQ come from the germline V gene (reference sequence). The CDR3 runs 13 residues. Comment on this clone: Its specificity is unknown. The germline gene is not matched at one end of the junction; a read error may be the cause.

The sample taken for sequencing was PBMCs. The genes are TRBV7-7 and TRBJ2-7; D is perhaps TRBD2 (5 bases). The clonotype originates from a man in his sixties in good health and CMV-seropositive. This CDR3 reads CASSLELDDEQYF. Here the CDR3 DNA reads TGTGCTAGCAGCTTAGAACTAGATGACGAGCAGTACTTC.